This T cell receptor (beta chain) is drawn from a study of T-cell reconstitution after alpha-beta-depleted transplantation in children. Trimming cost V 0 bases and J 2 bases; bases outside gene matches: 4. The CDR3 length is 16 residues. Per the germline V gene, CDR1 is SGHDN and CDR2 is FVKESK. TCRbeta library preparation incorporated unique molecular identifiers. A single record per CDR3 protein comes from TCRdb applying MiXCR to the PCR reads. Of about 610,000 distinct CDR3 sequences in the sample, 10% were seen once. The gene calls are TRBV14 and TRBJ2-1; TRBD2 agrees at 7 bases. The clonotype was recovered from a human donor who donated a stem cell graft to a child with acute myeloid leukemia. Sequenced here: PBMCs from the stem cell graft donor, sampled from the stem cell graft. Here the CDR3 reads CASSQERLAAYNEQFF. The CDR3 DNA follows: TGTGCCAGCAGCCAAGAACGGCTAGCGGCCTACAATGAGCAGTTCTTC.